Below, one T cell receptor beta chain is given with its context. This sample was included in a study of shared clonotypes between healthy human individuals. Method: immunoSEQ multiplex PCR; TCRdb's copy keeps in-frame clones and lacks some. The table has 550,000 to 650,000 clones, roughly 96% seen once. Unmatched junction bases numbered 4, after V lost 1 base and J lost 7 bases. CDR3 length equals 15 residues. Germline assignment: CDR1 SEHNR and CDR2 FQNEAQ (reference sequence). CD45RO-negative, CCR7-positively selected cells formed the naive CD8 fraction, excluding terminally differentiated effector memory CD45RA+ cells.

Source material: naive CD8+ T cells sorted from blood. The TCR was taken from a woman aged 25-40 years in good health. This rearrangement joins TRBV7-9 to TRBJ1-4; TRBD1 matches at 9 bases. CDR3: CASSLGQGVSEKLFF. The CDR3 DNA reads TGTGCCAGCAGCTTAGGACAGGGGGTGAGTGAAAAACTGTTTTTT.